This paragraph reports one TCR beta chain. It has no known antigen specificity. Base quality data are lacking; no much larger clone is found one base away. From a lookup of the germline V gene, CDR1 and CDR2 are MNHNS and SASEGT. The CDR3 runs 15 residues from the cysteine to the phenylalanine. Here the CDR3 DNA is all that survives: 45 bases in frame from base 1. At the junction V is shortened by 0 bases and J by 5 bases, with 10 bases in between. This sample is drawn from a study of vaccination effects on CD4 cells after COVID-19 (dated by TCRdb to 2021 to 2024). About the investigation overall: Two doses of either the BNT162b2 or the mRNA-1273 mRNA SARS-CoV-2 vaccine were administered to participants. The study compared SARS-CoV-2 spike-specific CD4+ TCR repertoires before and after mRNA vaccination in COVID-19 convalescent patients and infection-naive vaccine recipients. Altogether, about 10 COVID-19 convalescent patients and 4 SARS-CoV-2-naive healthy vaccine recipients made up the full study. The Oncomine TCR Beta short-read assay on an Illumina iSeq 100 was used to sequence cultures from other donors in the study. Results and caveats for the whole study, not just this receptor: At late post-vaccination timepoints, both infection-induced and vaccine-induced clones showed marked clonal contraction, consistent with waning T cell responses. In healthy vaccine recipients, vaccine-induced clones were almost all SARS-CoV-2 mono-reactive, with only 1 of 255 being cross-reactive with common cold coronaviruses. The study was limited by a small number of convalescent patients, and early post-infection timepoints were lacking.

In the ViraFEST assay, PBMC were stimulated with viral peptide pools, and TCR sequencing was then used to find antigen-specific CD4+ T cell clonotypes based on their expansion. After less than 13 days of culture, CD4+ T cells were isolated with the EasySep CD4+ T cell isolation kit. None of the healthy vaccine recipients had a prior SARS-CoV-2 infection, which was confirmed by nucleocapsid antibody tests that came back negative both before and after vaccination. About 1.8 million PBMC per well were cultured with about 9.6 ug/ml peptides in IMDM containing about 5% human AB serum, approximately 10 IU/ml IL-2 and gentamicin. Half of the culture medium was replaced with fresh IL-2-containing medium on days 3 and 7. Unless otherwise noted, each peptide stimulation condition was cultured in triplicate wells. PBMC were separated from whole blood using Ficoll-Paque Plus gradient centrifugation and were then either cryopreserved at -140C or used fresh. The spike proteins of SARS-CoV-2 and of the common cold coronaviruses HCoV-NL63, HCoV-OC43 and HCoV-229E were spanned by overlapping peptide pools. Genomic DNA was extracted from cultured CD4+ T cells with the QIAamp micro DNA kit.

The library was generated by the immunoSEQ multiplex PCR assay. DNA from the cultured, isolated CD4+ T cells was subjected to TCR beta CDR3 sequencing. Per the source publication's procedure: The analysis removed non-productive TCR sequences, trimmed reads to the CDR3 region, and retained only CDR3s that were 7 or more amino acids long. Antigen-specific clonotypes were identified using the MANAFEST web app by comparison of expansion in peptide wells against reference cultures. To count as positive, a clone had to show expansion at FDR<0.05 compared with the reference and with all other wells, an odds ratio above 5, and a frequency above 0.1% in two replicate wells. A clonotype was called cross-reactive if it was significantly expanded both in SARS-CoV-2 spike wells and in at least one common cold coronavirus spike condition. Levenshtein distance calculated with the stringdist R package was used to assess CDR3 similarity, and unrooted trees were constructed with ape in R 3.6.1. Held by TCRdb, this immuneACCESS table contains in-frame sequences only and omits some clones. Under half of the omission traces to an unresolved V gene where checked; the cause of the rest is unknown. D and trimming come from the DNA, and the V and J calls and clone size come from that table. For this sample the table gives roughly 42,000 clones, of which roughly 70% were detected only once. The ten largest clonotypes hold under 30% of the sample.

This sequence was found in a human donor who received a COVID-19 vaccine. This chain joins TRBV6-1 to TRBJ2-2; TRBD1 is a possible D gene, resting on 6 matching bases. The sample in question was CD4+ T cells from PBMCs cultured with HCoV-OC43 spike peptides, obtained before COVID-19 vaccination. According to the study, the label for this sample's cell subset or site signals: HCoV-OC43 spike overlapping peptide pool stimulation. The nucleotide sequence is given as TGTGCCAGCAGTGAAGCATGGGGGCTAACCGGGGAGCTGTTTTTT. The encoded protein is CASSEAWGLTGELFF.